This entry lists 29 T cell receptor beta chains sequenced from one sample in a study of cytomegalovirus exposure and HLA in healthy donors (dated by TCRdb to 2015 to 2018). To prepare the library, the immunoSEQ multiplex PCR assay was applied. For the multiplex PCR, a mixture combining 60 forward primers for TCR Vbeta segments and 13 reverse primers for TCR Jbeta segments was used. TCRdb obtained this table from immuneACCESS and retained in-frame rearrangements with V and J assigned. These tables miss some clones; where compared with another copy, unresolved V genes account for less than half of the shortfall, and the remainder is unexplained. In all, the sample holds roughly 190,000 clones, and 79% of those were seen once. Roughly 1.5% of the sample rests with the top ten. Sequencing was performed on PBMCs. The receptor set was obtained from a girl under 18 in good health and CMV-seropositive.

The chain has TRBV7-8 and TRBJ2-3; a weak D match, TRBD2 (6 bases). In germline, CDR1 is SGHVS, CDR2 FQNEAQ. The CDR3 length is 14 residues. Trimming cost V 5 bases and J 4 bases, with 13 bases left between them. This chain's CDR3 is CASSLPWGADTQYF. CDR3 in DNA: TGTGCCAGCAGCCTCCCCTGGGGGGCAGATACGCAGTATTTT. Using reference TRBV7-8 and TRBJ2-3 for the parts outside the CDR3, the full variable domain is GAGVSQSPRYKVAKRGQDVALRCDPISGHVSLFWYQQALGQGPEFLTYFQNEAQLDKSGLPSDRFFAERPEGSVSTLKIQRTQQEDSAVYLCASSLPWGADTQYFGPGTRLTVL.

The chain joins TRBV7-8 to TRBJ1-4; perhaps TRBD1 as D (5 bases). The CDR3 sequence is 15 residues long. Germline CDR1 and CDR2: SGHVS and FQNEAQ. V lost 2 bases to trimming and J lost 3 bases, with 10 bases between them. The chain's CDR3 is CASSLLGVANEKLFF. DNA of the CDR3: TGTGCCAGCAGCTTATTAGGGGTGGCTAATGAAAAACTGTTTTTT. Variable domain in full (rest from reference TRBV7-8 and TRBJ1-4): GAGVSQSPRYKVAKRGQDVALRCDPISGHVSLFWYQQALGQGPEFLTYFQNEAQLDKSGLPSDRFFAERPEGSVSTLKIQRTQQEDSAVYLCASSLLGVANEKLFFGSGTQLSVL.

This clone was found a few times. This chain joins TRBV5-1 and TRBJ2-5; 14 positions agree with TRBD2. The V gene end was trimmed by 0 bases and the J gene end by 5 bases; junction bases not matched to a gene: 6. This CDR3 contains 17 residues. Germline CDR1 is SGHRS and CDR2 is YFSETQ. CDR3 in DNA: TGCGCCAGCAGCTTGGCGGGGACTAGCGGGGGCGGGGAGACCCAGTACTTC. As protein: CASSLAGTSGGGETQYF.

This chain joins TRBV7-9 and TRBJ1-3; D uncertain. The CDR3 is 16 residues long. Germline V gene data show CDR1 as SEHNR and CDR2 as FQNEAQ (reference sequence). The V gene lost 4 bases and the J gene lost 0 bases, with 13 bases spanning the gap. The CDR3 spells CASSSGGKSSGNTIYF. In DNA form, the CDR3 reads TGTGCCAGCAGCTCGGGAGGCAAGAGCTCTGGAAACACCATATATTTT.

The V call is TRBV4-1, the J call TRBJ2-5; 8 bases map to TRBD1. J gave up 5 bases and V 4 bases, and 18 bases lay outside the gene matches. The CDR3 runs 18 residues. Germline V gives CDR1 MGHRA, CDR2 YSYEKL. The CDR3 loop is CASSLSEAPTGVSETQYF. The CDR3 DNA sequence: TGCGCCAGCAGCCTCTCAGAGGCCCCGACAGGGGTTAGTGAGACCCAGTACTTC.

This clone is a singleton in its sample. The rearrangement links TRBV5-4 to TRBJ2-2, with 7 bases lining up with TRBD1. V shed 2 bases, J shed 7 bases, and the junction held 11 bases outside the gene matches. Germline CDR1 and CDR2: SGHNT and YYREEE (reference sequence). The length of the CDR3 is 16 residues. The CDR3 sequence: CASSFGQVGGIGELFF. The CDR3 region has the DNA TGTGCCAGCAGCTTTGGACAGGTTGGAGGCATCGGGGAGCTGTTTTTT.

This chain joins TRBV4-3 and TRBJ2-3; a weak D match, TRBD2 (6 bases). The CDR3 totals 17 residues. Per germline, CDR1 LGHNA and CDR2 YSLEER. Trimming removed 0 bases from V and 2 bases from J, with 15 bases in between. In nucleotides, the CDR3 is TGCGCCAGCAGCCAAGAATCTACGGGGGACCACACAGATACGCAGTATTTT. As protein: CASSQESTGDHTDTQYF.

This clone was observed once. The chain joins TRBV11-2 to TRBJ2-2; TRBD1 is a possible D gene (6 bases). Germline CDR1 is SGHAT and CDR2 is FQNNGV. The CDR3 totals 13 residues. V lost 6 bases to trimming and J lost 6 bases, with 11 bases between them. DNA of the CDR3: TGTGCCAGCAGGAAGGGGGTTGCCGGGGAGCTGTTTTTT. Translation: CASRKGVAGELFF.

The chain uses TRBV9 and TRBJ1-2; D gene ambiguous. Germline lookup yields CDR1 SGDLS and CDR2 YYNGEE. The CDR3 contains 15 residues. Deletions cut 4 bases from V and 3 bases from J, with 16 bases between. CDR3 nucleotides: TGTGCCAGCAGCCCTTCGGGGTCGGAAGACTATGGCTACACCTTC. It translates to CASSPSGSEDYGYTF.

V and J are TRBV7-2 and TRBJ2-5; perhaps TRBD2 as D (5 bases). V shed 5 bases and J shed 2 bases, with 9 bases lying between them. CDR3 size: 13 residues. Germline values: CDR1 SGHTA, CDR2 FQGNSA. The CDR3, as DNA: TGTGCCAGCAGCACGAGGGTTCAAGAGACCCAGTACTTC. The encoded protein is CASSTRVQETQYF.

This clone was counted a few times. The J gene is TRBJ2-3, the V gene TRBV10-2, with TRBD2 identical over 11 bases. This CDR3 is built from 16 residues. Per the germline V gene, CDR1 is WSHSY and CDR2 is SAAADI. V lost 3 bases to trimming and J lost 3 bases; unmatched junction nucleotides: 5. CDR3 coding DNA: TGCGCCAGCAGTGAAATAGCGGGGGGGATGACAGATACGCAGTATTTT. Protein sequence: CASSEIAGGMTDTQYF.

The gene calls are TRBV6-6 and TRBJ2-4; D is perhaps TRBD2 (6 bases). This CDR3 is 15 amino acids long. CDR1 MNHNY and CDR2 SVGAGI come from the germline V gene (reference sequence). V lost 2 bases, J lost 5 bases, and 13 bases lay in between. The chain's CDR3 is CASSYRTGVENIQYF. In DNA form, the CDR3 reads TGTGCCAGCAGTTACCGCACGGGGGTAGAAAACATTCAGTACTTC.

This chain uses TRBV10-3 with TRBJ2-7; tentatively, D is TRBD2 (5 bases). Between the trimmed V and J ends, which lost 11 bases and 4 bases, there was a span of 12 bases. This CDR3 is 11 amino acids long. Germline V gene data show CDR1 as ENHRY and CDR2 as SYGVKD. Here the CDR3 DNA reads TGTGCCGCGTCTGGAGGTTACGAGCAGTACTTC. This encodes CAASGGYEQYF.

This clone appeared a single time. The rearrangement links TRBV7-6 to TRBJ2-7; 7 bases fit TRBD1. Trimming took 4 bases from V and 3 from J; bases not matched to a gene: 9. The germline V gene encodes CDR1 SGHVS and CDR2 FNYEAQ. This CDR3 spans 15 amino acids. This CDR3 reads CASSSRDSNFYEQYF. The CDR3 DNA sequence: TGTGCCAGCAGCTCAAGGGACAGTAATTTCTACGAGCAGTACTTC. Full variable domain (outside the CDR3, taken from reference TRBV7-6 and TRBJ2-7): GAGVSQSPRYKVTKRGQDVALRCDPISGHVSLYWYRQALGQGPEFLTYFNYEAQQDKSGLPNDRFSAERPEGSISTLTIQRTEQRDSAMYRCASSSRDSNFYEQYFGPGTRLTVT.

The chain joins TRBV10-1 to TRBJ1-1; 10 bases are a match to TRBD1. CDR3 size: 17 residues. Germline trimming cut 4 bases from V and 0 bases from J; bases unmatched to any gene: 8. CDR1 and CDR2 (germline): WNHNN, SYGVQD (reference sequence). CDR3 in DNA: TGCGCCAGCAGTGCCGGGACAGGGGTAGCCGTGAACACTGAAGCTTTCTTT. Translation: CASSAGTGVAVNTEAFF.

The J gene is TRBJ2-5, the V gene TRBV19, with D uncertain. Trimming stripped 3 bases from V and 3 bases from J, with 14 bases between. The CDR3 is 15 amino acids. Germline loops: CDR1 LNHDA, CDR2 SQIVND (reference sequence). The DNA of the CDR3 is TGTGCCAGTAGTATTGGCGCGGCTTGGAAAGAGACCCAGTACTTC. This codes for CASSIGAAWKETQYF.

This clone was counted a single time. The chain links TRBV7-9 to TRBJ2-1; 7 nucleotides agree with TRBD1. The V segment lost 4 bases and the J segment 9 bases; nucleotides outside the gene matches: 12. Germline CDR1 and CDR2: SEHNR and FQNEAQ (reference sequence). This CDR3 spans 15 amino acids. CDR3 residues: CASSSITGAIGEQFF. The CDR3 nucleotides are TGTGCCAGCAGCTCTATAACAGGGGCGATCGGTGAGCAGTTCTTC.

The V call is TRBV4-1, the J call TRBJ2-3; TRBD2 matches at 14 bases. This CDR3 comprises 21 residues. CDR1 is MGHRA, CDR2 YSYEKL, per germline. V gave up 1 base and J gave up 5 bases; unmatched junction bases: 17. DNA for the CDR3: TGCGCCAGCAGCCAAGGCACGGGACTAGCGGGGGCCATCCGGCCCGAAGATACGCAGTATTTT. It translates to CASSQGTGLAGAIRPEDTQYF.

J is TRBJ2-6 and V is TRBV2; 11 nucleotides line up with TRBD1. The germline CDR1 and CDR2 sequences are SNHLY and FYNNEI. The V and J ends lost 5 bases and 0 bases, in that order; junction bases with no gene match: 6. The CDR3 has 18 amino acids. CDR3 coding DNA: TGTGCCAGCAGTTTATGGACAGGGGGCTCCTCTGGGGCCAACGTCCTGACTTTC. Translating gives CASSLWTGGSSGANVLTF. The whole variable domain, remainder taken from reference TRBV2 and TRBJ2-6, is EPEVTQTPSHQVTQMGQEVILRCVPISNHLYFYWYRQILGQKVEFLVSFYNNEISEKSEIFDDQFSVERPDGSNFTLKIRSTKLEDSAMYFCASSLWTGGSSGANVLTFGAGSRLTVL.

The chain carries TRBV18 and TRBJ1-3; 7 bases agree with TRBD1. Germline V CDR1 and CDR2: KGHSH, LQKENI. V gave up 1 base and J gave up 4 bases; unmatched junction bases: 4. This CDR3 is built from 15 residues. CDR3 sequence: CASSPRQGAGNTIYF. The CDR3 DNA reads TGTGCCAGCTCACCACGACAGGGAGCGGGAAACACCATATATTTT.

This clone was seen a few times. The chain uses TRBV7-8 and TRBJ2-5; D is ambiguous. The CDR3 totals 14 residues. Germline loops: CDR1 SGHVS, CDR2 FQNEAQ. Trimming took off 1 base at V and 0 bases at J, with 6 bases between the two ends. Here the CDR3 DNA reads TGTGCCAGCAGCTTAGTAGAACACCAAGAGACCCAGTACTTC. Protein product: CASSLVEHQETQYF.

As for this clone: The sample has other DNA sequences that encode this CDR3 too. This sequence joins TRBV5-1 and TRBJ2-3; unclear D gene. The V end was cut by 0 bases, the J end by 5 bases, with 7 bases between. Germline V gene lookup returns CDR1 SGHRS and CDR2 YFSETQ. The CDR3 is 13 amino acids. This CDR3 reads CASSLGSGDTQYF. CDR3 in DNA: TGCGCCAGCAGCTTGGGGTCGGGAGATACGCAGTATTTT.

This clone was found a few times. The chain has TRBV7-6 and TRBJ2-2, with 7 nucleotides matching TRBD2. V trimming: 7 bases; J trimming: 5 bases; junction bases outside the gene matches: 10. The germline CDR1 and CDR2 sequences are SGHVS and FNYEAQ. The CDR3 runs to 15 residues. The CDR3 nucleotides read TGTGCCAGCATCCCCATGTCGGGAGGAACCGGGGAGCTGTTTTTT. Residues: CASIPMSGGTGELFF.

The genes are TRBV7-9 and TRBJ1-4, with 7 bases matching TRBD1. Germline-derived CDR1 and CDR2 are SEHNR and FQNEAQ (reference sequence). J gave up 4 bases and V 4 bases, and 3 bases lay outside the gene matches. The CDR3 runs to 14 residues. The CDR3 loop reads CASSWDSRNEKLFF. In DNA form, the CDR3 reads TGTGCCAGCAGCTGGGACAGTCGTAATGAAAAACTGTTTTTT.

The chain couples TRBV18 to TRBJ2-7, with D perhaps matching TRBD2 (5 bases). Trimming removed 5 bases at V and 0 bases at J, with 5 bases between. CDR3 size: 12 residues. CDR1 KGHSH and CDR2 LQKENI come from the germline V gene. Here the CDR3 reads CASSAGSYEQYF. The CDR3 DNA reads as TGTGCCAGCTCAGCGGGCTCCTACGAGCAGTACTTC.

The chain couples TRBV12-5 to TRBJ2-1; 8 bases map to TRBD2. The CDR3 length is 15 residues. CDR1 and CDR2 (germline): LGHNT, FRNRAP. V trimming: 7 bases; J trimming: 1 base; junction bases outside the gene matches: 6. CDR3 loop: CASEAGGNSYNEQFF. For the CDR3, the DNA is TGTGCTAGTGAGGCGGGGGGCAATTCCTACAATGAGCAGTTCTTC.

The chain recombines TRBV7-9 with TRBJ2-7, with D possibly being TRBD1 (5 bases). Germline CDR1 reads SEHNR; CDR2 reads FQNEAQ (reference sequence). V dropped 1 base and J dropped 2 bases, with 15 bases sitting between them. The CDR3 spans 16 residues. The CDR3 sequence is CASSLGGGAGTYEQYF. The CDR3 region has the DNA TGTGCCAGCAGCTTAGGGGGCGGTGCAGGGACCTACGAGCAGTACTTC. The full variable domain, in which reference TRBV7-9 and TRBJ2-7 provide the parts outside the CDR3, is DTGVSQNPRHKITKRGQNVTFRCDPISEHNRLYWYRQTLGQGPEFLTYFQNEAQLEKSRLLSDRFSAERPKGSFSTLEIQRTEQGDSAMYLCASSLGGGAGTYEQYFGPGTRLTVT.

V is TRBV4-3 and J is TRBJ2-3, with 9 bases fitting TRBD2. CDR3 size: 16 residues. With V trimmed by 3 bases and J by 4 bases, 8 bases remained unmatched. Germline V gene sequence: CDR1 LGHNA, CDR2 YSLEER. The CDR3 loop reads CASSHLTKRGADTQYF. The CDR3 DNA sequence: TGCGCCAGCAGCCATCTAACAAAGCGGGGGGCAGATACGCAGTATTTT.

The rearrangement links TRBV6-6 to TRBJ2-1; D is undetermined. Deletions cut 2 bases from V and 0 bases from J, with 8 bases between. CDR1 and CDR2 from the germline V gene are MNHNY and SVGAGI (reference sequence). The CDR3 length is 15 residues. The CDR3 coding sequence is TGTGCCAGCAGTTACCCGTCAGGCTCCTACAATGAGCAGTTCTTC. Amino acids: CASSYPSGSYNEQFF.